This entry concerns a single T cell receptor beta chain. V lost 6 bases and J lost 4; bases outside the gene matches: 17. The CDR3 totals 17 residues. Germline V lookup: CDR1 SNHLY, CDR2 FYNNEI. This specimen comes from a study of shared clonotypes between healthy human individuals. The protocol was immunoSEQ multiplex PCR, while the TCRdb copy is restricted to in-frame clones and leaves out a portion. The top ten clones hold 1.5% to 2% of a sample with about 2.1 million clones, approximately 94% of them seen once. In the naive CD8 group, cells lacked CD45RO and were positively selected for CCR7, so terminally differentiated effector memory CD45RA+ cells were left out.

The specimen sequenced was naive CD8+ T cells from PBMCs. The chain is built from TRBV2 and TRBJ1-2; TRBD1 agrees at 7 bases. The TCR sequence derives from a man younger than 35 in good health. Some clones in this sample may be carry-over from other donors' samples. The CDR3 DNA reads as TGTGCCAGCAGAGAAACCTTCCTGGACAGGCCCGGCTATGGCTACACCTTC. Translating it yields CASRETFLDRPGYGYTF.